These T cell receptor beta chains were read from a single sample in a study of control samples from healthy donors and cancer patients. The method was immunoSEQ multiplex PCR; TCRdb's version includes in-frame clones alone and lacks a portion of them. The sample holds approximately 100,000 clones; roughly nine tenths are singletons and the top ten take over 20%. Sequences were obtained from blood. The receptors come from a man aged 30-40 years in good health. Each CDR3 is given with its conserved first and last residue. The D gene is left open where the match is weak. Clone size appears in some rows only: once, few, many, or a class for an expanded clone.

d_call j_call v_call clone_size cdr3_aa cdr3_nt
NA TRBJ2-1 TRBV5-4 NA CASSSLGRQANNEQFF TGTGCCAGCAGCTCATTGGGTAGACAGGCTAACAATGAGCAGTTCTTC
TRBD1 TRBJ2-2 TRBV19 NA CASNPTGAAGELFF TGTGCCAGTAACCCTACAGGGGCGGCCGGGGAGCTGTTTTTT
NA TRBJ2-2 TRBV13 NA CASSTQVRGTGELFF TGTGCCAGCAGCACTCAGGTTAGGGGGACCGGGGAGCTGTTTTTT
NA TRBJ2-3 TRBV11-1 NA CASSLTPGSTDTQYF TGTGCCAGCAGCTTAACGCCCGGGAGCACAGATACGCAGTATTTT
NA TRBJ1-3 TRBV29-1 NA CSVEDRLRGSGNTIYF TGCAGCGTTGAGGATCGCCTCCGAGGATCCGGAAACACCATATATTTT
TRBD1 TRBJ2-5 TRBV5-6 NA CASTLRGTGTETQYF TGTGCCAGCACCTTAAGGGGGACAGGAACGGAGACCCAGTACTTC
NA TRBJ2-1 TRBV12-3/TRBV12-4 NA CASSRQDNEQFF TGTGCCAGCAGTCGCCAGGACAATGAGCAGTTCTTC
NA TRBJ1-6 TRBV28 NA CASRATGLESPLHF TGTGCCAGCAGGGCTACAGGGCTGGAGTCACCCCTCCACTTT
NA TRBJ2-1 TRBV7-9 NA CASSPPLAISYNEQFF TGTGCCAGCAGCCCCCCACTAGCCATCTCCTACAATGAGCAGTTCTTC
TRBD2 TRBJ2-5 TRBV6-5 NA CASSSGTSGGWETQYF TGTGCCAGCAGTTCAGGGACTAGCGGGGGGTGGGAGACCCAGTACTTC
NA TRBJ1-1 TRBV6-5 few CASRPRVGNTEAFF TGTGCCAGCAGGCCCCGGGTGGGGAACACTGAAGCTTTCTTT
NA TRBJ2-1 TRBV7-3 few CASSSFEARNEQFF TGTGCCAGCAGCTCTTTTGAAGCCCGGAATGAGCAGTTCTTC
TRBD1 TRBJ1-1 TRBV13 NA CASSLIATGGGNTEAFF TGTGCCAGCAGCTTAATCGCCACAGGGGGGGGTAACACTGAAGCTTTCTTT
NA TRBJ2-5 TRBV15 once CATSRDREETQYF TGTGCCACCAGCAGAGATCGCGAAGAGACCCAGTACTTC
TRBD1 TRBJ2-2 TRBV27 NA CASSLSTGSPGELFF TGTGCCAGCAGTTTATCGACAGGGTCCCCCGGGGAGCTGTTTTTT
TRBD1 TRBJ2-1 TRBV5-4 NA CASSQTNRGPAGYEQFF TGTGCCAGCAGCCAAACAAACAGGGGGCCCGCGGGTTATGAGCAGTTCTTC
TRBD1 TRBJ2-3 TRBV5-1 NA CASSGQGQAVDTQYF TGCGCCAGCAGCGGTCAGGGACAGGCCGTAGATACGCAGTATTTT
NA TRBJ1-1 TRBV27 NA CASSSPGISGNTEAFF TGTGCCAGCAGTTCCCCAGGGATAAGTGGCAACACTGAAGCTTTCTTT
NA TRBJ1-5 TRBV15 NA CATSRPPIRETQHF TGTGCCACCAGCAGACCCCCGATCCGGGAGACCCAGCATTTT
TRBD2 TRBJ2-3 TRBV19 NA CASNPGLASDTQYF TGTGCCAGTAACCCAGGACTAGCGAGCGATACGCAGTATTTT
NA TRBJ1-3 TRBV6-5 NA CASSYSSRRSGNTIYF TGTGCCAGCAGTTACTCCTCCAGGCGATCTGGAAACACCATATATTTT
NA TRBJ1-2 TRBV10-3 NA CAISESRHGNYGYTF TGTGCCATCAGTGAGTCAAGGCACGGGAACTATGGCTACACCTTC
NA TRBJ1-4 TRBV2 NA CASRRDRDRGEKLFF TGTGCCAGCAGGAGGGATCGCGATCGGGGTGAAAAACTGTTTTTT
TRBD2 TRBJ2-5 TRBV6-6 NA CASSYTSGEETQYF TGTGCCAGCAGTTACACTAGCGGAGAAGAGACCCAGTACTTC
TRBD2 TRBJ2-3 TRBV4-1 NA CASSQERASGGYF TGCGCCAGCAGCCAAGAAAGAGCTAGCGGGGGCTATTTT
NA TRBJ1-1 TRBV19 NA CASNGFGLFGAFF TGTGCCAGTAATGGCTTTGGTTTATTTGGAGCTTTCTTT
TRBD1 TRBJ1-2 TRBV3-1/TRBV3-2 NA CASRDSQGTANYGYTF TGTGCCAGCAGGGATAGTCAGGGGACAGCTAACTATGGCTACACCTTC
NA TRBJ1-4 TRBV10-2 NA CASTTGTQSEKLFF TGCGCCAGCACTACCGGGACCCAGAGTGAAAAACTGTTTTTT
TRBD2 TRBJ2-1 TRBV29-1 NA CSVNSGGIDNEQFF TGCAGCGTTAATAGCGGGGGGATTGACAATGAGCAGTTCTTC
NA TRBJ2-5 TRBV3-1/TRBV3-2 NA CASSQVPGRAQETQYF TGTGCCAGCAGCCAAGTGCCGGGCAGGGCTCAAGAGACCCAGTACTTC
NA TRBJ1-3 TRBV2 NA CASRRGLDISGNTIYF TGTGCCAGCAGACGGGGGTTGGATATCTCTGGAAACACCATATATTTT
TRBD1 TRBJ1-2 TRBV4-1 NA CASSQEDRSDYGYTF TGCGCCAGCAGCCAAGAGGACAGGTCGGACTATGGCTACACCTTC
NA TRBJ2-7 TRBV25-1 NA CASQGSSVYEQYF TGTGCCAGCCAGGGATCCAGCGTATACGAGCAGTACTTC
TRBD1 TRBJ1-2 TRBV19 NA CASRDRGFGYGYTF TGTGCCAGTAGGGACAGGGGATTTGGCTATGGCTACACCTTC
TRBD1 TRBJ1-2 TRBV24-1 NA CATSDLTGNYGYTF TGTGCCACCAGTGACCTGACAGGGAACTATGGCTACACCTTC
NA TRBJ1-2 TRBV10-1 NA CASSSGANYGYTF TGCGCCAGCAGTTCCGGGGCTAACTATGGCTACACCTTC
NA TRBJ2-7 TRBV4-1 NA CASSHKHGQIYEQYF TGCGCCAGCAGCCACAAGCACGGACAGATCTACGAGCAGTACTTC
NA TRBJ2-3 TRBV19 once CASSIESTDTQYF TGTGCCAGTAGTATAGAAAGCACAGATACGCAGTATTTT
NA TRBJ1-4 TRBV11-2 NA CASSLEGGAFNEKLFF TGTGCCAGCAGCTTAGAGGGAGGGGCCTTTAATGAAAAACTGTTTTTT